Listed here are 19 T cell receptor beta chains from one sample, sequenced in a study of blood T cell repertoires in COVID-19 (dated by TCRdb to about 2020). The library was prepared using the immunoSEQ multiplex PCR assay. Held by TCRdb, this immuneACCESS table contains in-frame sequences only and omits some clones. Under half of the omission traces to an unresolved V gene where checked; the cause of the rest is unknown. The sample profile shows 300,000 to 350,000 clones; about 90% of them were found once. The top ten constitute around 5% of the sample. Sequencing input: PBMCs or T cells enriched from blood (not recorded which). These receptors originate from a man aged 30 to 39 who had recovered from COVID-19.

The rearrangement links TRBV19 to TRBJ2-2, with 9 nucleotides matching TRBD1. Losses at the gene ends were 3 bases for V and 4 bases for J; bases not matched to a gene: 18. Germline CDR1 LNHDA, CDR2 SQIVND (reference sequence). CDR3 length: 20 residues. The chain's CDR3 is CASSMGVGQGRRLGTGELFF. The CDR3 DNA follows: TGTGCCAGTAGTATGGGAGTCGGACAGGGGAGGCGATTGGGCACCGGGGAGCTGTTTTTT. The variable domain in full, completed from reference TRBV19 and TRBJ2-2, reads DGGITQSPKYLFRKEGQNVTLSCEQNLNHDAMYWYRQDPGQGLRLIYYSQIVNDFQKGDIAEGYSVSREKKESFPLTVTSAQKNPTAFYLCASSMGVGQGRRLGTGELFFGEGSRLTVL.

The rearrangement uses TRBV7-9 and TRBJ1-2; 7 bases are shared with TRBD1. The CDR3 runs 13 residues. Germline loops: CDR1 SEHNR, CDR2 FQNEAQ (reference sequence). The V segment lost 6 bases and the J segment 8 bases; nucleotides outside the gene matches: 9. The CDR3 here is CASSTGDSWGYTF. The CDR3 region has the DNA TGTGCCAGCAGTACAGGGGACAGCTGGGGCTACACCTTC. The variable domain in full, with the rest retrieved from reference TRBV7-9 and TRBJ1-2, is DTGVSQNPRHKITKRGQNVTFRCDPISEHNRLYWYRQTLGQGPEFLTYFQNEAQLEKSRLLSDRFSAERPKGSFSTLEIQRTEQGDSAMYLCASSTGDSWGYTFGSGTRLTVV.

This clone was counted between two and nine times. V is TRBV29-1 and J is TRBJ2-7; 10 bases map to TRBD1. The trim removed 6 bases at V and 5 bases at J, leaving 10 bases unmatched. The CDR3 loop spans 14 amino acids. The germline V gene has CDR1 SQVTM and CDR2 ANQGSEA. This chain's CDR3 is CSVMGGTGVDEQYF. As DNA, the CDR3 is TGCAGCGTAATGGGGGGGACAGGGGTGGACGAGCAGTACTTC.

The V and J genes are TRBV3-1 (or the pseudogene TRBV3-2) and TRBJ2-2; D is undetermined. The CDR3 is 16 residues long. Germline V lookup: CDR1 LGHDT, CDR2 YNNKEL (reference sequence). The ends were cut back, 1 base at V and 5 bases at J, with 14 bases in the middle. CDR3 region: CASSQVKAHGTGELFF. The CDR3 nucleotides read TGTGCCAGCAGCCAAGTCAAAGCGCATGGAACCGGGGAGCTGTTTTTT.

The rearrangement links TRBV28 to TRBJ2-7; TRBD1 agrees at 8 bases. The junction had 4 bases not matched to a gene; V was cut back by 6 bases and J by 3 bases. Germline values: CDR1 MDHEN, CDR2 SYDVKM. The CDR3 spans 13 residues. CDR3 bases: TGTGCCAGCAGGCCGGGGACAGGCTACGAGCAGTACTTC. Protein: CASRPGTGYEQYF. The whole variable domain, remainder taken from reference TRBV28 and TRBJ2-7, is DVKVTQSSRYLVKRTGEKVFLECVQDMDHENMFWYRQDPGLGLRLIYFSYDVKMKEKGDIPEGYSVSREKKERFSLILESASTNQTSMYLCASRPGTGYEQYFGPGTRLTVT.

This clone was seen more than once but under ten times. This sequence joins TRBV10-3 and TRBJ2-7; 9 nucleotides agree with TRBD1. The length of the CDR3 is 15 residues. Germline lookup yields CDR1 ENHRY and CDR2 SYGVKD. Germline trimming cut 3 bases from V and 4 bases from J; bases unmatched to any gene: 7. The CDR3 region is CAISDAGQGEYEQYF. The CDR3, as DNA: TGTGCCATCAGTGATGCGGGACAGGGAGAATACGAGCAGTACTTC.

The chain couples TRBV2 to TRBJ1-1, with no clear D. Between the trimmed V and J ends, which lost 2 bases and 1 base, there was a span of 17 bases. This CDR3 has 17 amino acids. Germline CDR1 reads SNHLY; CDR2 reads FYNNEI. The CDR3 spells CASSERLPTSANTEAFF. The CDR3 DNA follows: TGTGCCAGCAGTGAAAGGCTGCCGACTTCGGCGAACACTGAAGCTTTCTTT.

The chain employs TRBV28 and TRBJ1-2; 12 bases fit TRBD1. The CDR3 is 15 residues long. Losses at the gene ends were 5 bases for V and 7 bases for J; bases not matched to a gene: 8. Per germline, CDR1 MDHEN and CDR2 SYDVKM. The CDR3 sequence: CASSVPGQGAGGYTF. The CDR3, as DNA: TGTGCCAGCAGTGTACCGGGACAGGGGGCAGGTGGCTACACCTTC.

This clone was detected a few times. The gene calls are TRBV4-1 and TRBJ1-1; D uncertain. Germline V CDR1 and CDR2: MGHRA, YSYEKL. V dropped 0 bases and J dropped 3 bases, with 11 bases sitting between them. This CDR3 region has 15 residues. CDR3 DNA sequence: TGCGCCAGCAGCCAAGAGTTTCGGGATGACACTGAAGCTTTCTTT. This translates into CASSQEFRDDTEAFF.

The V gene is TRBV2, the J gene TRBJ2-2; D gene ambiguous. The CDR3 contains 12 residues. The ends were cut back, 5 bases at V and 5 bases at J, with 6 bases in the middle. Germline V gene data show CDR1 as SNHLY and CDR2 as FYNNEI. CDR3 protein: CASSFETGELFF. The CDR3 nucleotides are TGTGCCAGCAGTTTTGAGACCGGGGAGCTGTTTTTT.

Written as DNA, the CDR3 is TGTGCCAGCAGCGTCGGGGGGAATGCCTATGGCTACACCTTC. Its protein product is CASSVGGNAYGYTF. The rearrangement links TRBV9 to TRBJ1-2; D is perhaps TRBD1 (5 bases). Germline assignment: CDR1 SGDLS and CDR2 YYNGEE. There are 14 residues in the CDR3. Trimming left V 2 bases short and J 4 bases short, with 12 bases between.

V usage is TRBV11-2 and J usage is TRBJ2-5, with 7 bases aligning to TRBD1. The V segment lost 7 bases and the J segment 3 bases; nucleotides outside the gene matches: 8. The CDR3 covers 14 residues. The germline V gene has CDR1 SGHAT and CDR2 FQNNGV. Written as DNA, the CDR3 is TGTGCCAGCACCCGCACCGGGACAGAAGAGACCCAGTACTTC. Its translation: CASTRTGTEETQYF.

This clone turned up a few times. The chain is built from TRBV27 and TRBJ2-7, with TRBD2 matching over 10 bases. Germline-derived CDR1 and CDR2 are MNHEY and SMNVEV (reference sequence). With V trimmed by 6 bases and J by 3 bases, 17 bases remained unmatched. The CDR3 extends over 18 amino acids. Written as DNA, the CDR3 is TGTGCCAGCAGCCCTAGGACTAGCGGCGACCGACTTATCTACGAGCAGTACTTC. Translation gives CASSPRTSGDRLIYEQYF.

This clone has a single count. J is TRBJ2-5 and V is TRBV2, with D possibly being TRBD1 (6 bases). Per germline, CDR1 SNHLY and CDR2 FYNNEI. The CDR3 extends over 14 amino acids. V lost 1 base to trimming and J lost 7 bases, with 13 bases between them. The CDR3, as DNA: TGTGCCAGCAGTGAAGGGACAGCGAGGGGGACCCAGTACTTC. Protein: CASSEGTARGTQYF.

The chain is built from TRBV11-2 and TRBJ2-1; 11 bases align to TRBD2. The CDR3 length is 17 residues. V shed 5 bases, J shed 8 bases, and the junction held 14 bases outside the gene matches. From germline, CDR1 is SGHAT and CDR2 FQNNGV. The CDR3: CASSTTWASGGIDEQFF. The CDR3 DNA reads TGTGCCAGCAGCACCACATGGGCTAGCGGGGGGATAGATGAGCAGTTCTTC.

The rearrangement uses TRBV4-1 and TRBJ2-2; D might be TRBD1 (6 bases). V dropped 3 bases and J dropped 4 bases, with 15 bases sitting between them. This CDR3 spans 16 amino acids. Per germline, CDR1 MGHRA and CDR2 YSYEKL. The CDR3 region has the DNA TGCGCCAGCAGCCAGGAGTTGGGGGCCGGCACCGGGGAGCTGTTTTTT. Its translation is CASSQELGAGTGELFF.

The chain is built from TRBV5-1 and TRBJ1-6, with D possibly being TRBD1 (5 bases). The CDR3 covers 14 residues. Trimming removed 0 bases at V and 10 bases at J, with 11 bases between. The V gene's germline CDR1 is SGHRS and CDR2 YFSETQ. The CDR3 region is CASSLAQGGSPLHF. As DNA, the CDR3 is TGCGCCAGCAGCTTGGCCCAGGGCGGCTCACCCCTCCACTTT.

The chain is built from TRBV12-3 or TRBV12-4 and TRBJ1-1, with 7 bases fitting TRBD1. The CDR3 has 13 residues. J gave up 10 bases and V 6 bases, and 11 bases lay outside the gene matches. CDR3 DNA: TGTGCCAGCAGAAGACAGGGTAGGTCAGCAGCTTTCTTT. Its protein is CASRRQGRSAAFF.

The chain carries TRBV28 and TRBJ1-1; D possibly corresponds to TRBD1 (6 bases). V was shortened by 5 bases and J by 4 bases, with 14 bases between the two germline ends. The CDR3 is 14 amino acids. Germline CDR1 and CDR2: MDHEN and SYDVKM. CDR3 DNA sequence: TGTGCCAGCAGTCCCCCTAAGGGGGTCACTGAAGCTTTCTTT. It specifies CASSPPKGVTEAFF. Supplemented by reference TRBV28 and TRBJ1-1, the full variable domain reads DVKVTQSSRYLVKRTGEKVFLECVQDMDHENMFWYRQDPGLGLRLIYFSYDVKMKEKGDIPEGYSVSREKKERFSLILESASTNQTSMYLCASSPPKGVTEAFFGQGTRLTVV.